This is a list of T cell receptor beta chains from one sample in a study of cytomegalovirus exposure and HLA in healthy donors. Only in-frame clones appear in the TCRdb table, and some are missing; sequencing was by immunoSEQ multiplex PCR. The sample includes some 50,000 clones, around three quarters seen only once; the top ten take under 25%. The sequencing sample was made of PBMCs. These receptors were collected from a woman in her forties or fifties in good health and CMV-seropositive. Each CDR3 is given with its conserved first and last residue. Fields, in order: clone size, J gene, V gene, D gene, CDR3 DNA, CDR3 protein. The D gene is left open where the match is weak. Size is omitted from some rows. Given values are once, few, many or a class for expanded clones.

size: .; J: TRBJ2-1; V: TRBV7-8; D: TRBD2; DNA: TGTGCCAGCAGCTTAGTTAAGCCGGGACTAGCGGGAAAGAGCTCCTACAATGAGCAGTTCTTC; CDR3: CASSLVKPGLAGKSSYNEQFF
size: .; J: TRBJ1-2; V: TRBV7-3; D: .; DNA: TGTGCCAGCAGCCCACAGGTGGGGTCGGATGGCTACACCTTC; CDR3: CASSPQVGSDGYTF
size: .; J: TRBJ2-7; V: TRBV28; D: TRBD2; DNA: TGTGCCAGCAGTCAGGGAAGGGGTATTGGATCCGGGACTAGGGAGGGTGAGCAGTACTTC; CDR3: CASSQGRGIGSGTREGEQYF
size: few; J: TRBJ2-1; V: TRBV28; D: TRBD2; DNA: TGTGCCACCGTGTCTAGCGGCTACAATGAGCAGTTCTTC; CDR3: CATVSSGYNEQFF
size: .; J: TRBJ2-3; V: TRBV4-2; D: TRBD2; DNA: TGTGCCAGCGCCGGGGAGGGAGGGGAGCACCATACGCAGTATTTT; CDR3: CASAGEGGEHHTQYF
size: .; J: TRBJ1-1; V: TRBV6-1; D: .; DNA: TGTGCCAGCAGTGAAAAAAACAGGGCGATTGAAGCTTTCTTT; CDR3: CASSEKNRAIEAFF
size: few; J: TRBJ2-1; V: TRBV5-1; D: .; DNA: TGCGCCAGCAGCTTCCGCGGAGACAATGAGCAGTTCTTC; CDR3: CASSFRGDNEQFF
size: .; J: TRBJ2-1; V: TRBV6-1; D: TRBD2; DNA: TGTGCCAGCAGTCCCTATTTGGGAGGGGATGAGCAGTTCTTC; CDR3: CASSPYLGGDEQFF
size: .; J: TRBJ2-7; V: TRBV28; D: .; DNA: TGTGCCAGCATCCGAGGAGGTTCAGTCGAGCAGTACTTC; CDR3: CASIRGGSVEQYF
size: .; J: TRBJ1-2; V: TRBV6-6; D: .; DNA: TGTGCCAGCAGTTACTCGGACTCGAATACCGGTGGCTACACCTTC; CDR3: CASSYSDSNTGGYTF
size: .; J: TRBJ1-1; V: TRBV10-3; D: .; DNA: TGTGCCATCAGTGAGTCGTCGGTGACTGAAGCTTTCTTT; CDR3: CAISESSVTEAFF
size: .; J: TRBJ2-2; V: TRBV9; D: .; DNA: TGTGCCAGCAGCGTAGTAGAGAATCCGAACACCGGGGAGCTGTTTTTT; CDR3: CASSVVENPNTGELFF
size: .; J: TRBJ1-5; V: TRBV19; D: TRBD1; DNA: TGTGCCAGTGGGGACAGGGGAAAGGTGAGCAATCAGCCCCAGCATTTT; CDR3: CASGDRGKVSNQPQHF
size: .; J: TRBJ2-3; V: TRBV9; D: .; DNA: TGTGCCAGCAGCTCCAGCCCGGGGACGCAGTATTTT; CDR3: CASSSSPGTQYF
size: .; J: TRBJ2-2; V: TRBV19; D: .; DNA: TGTGCCAGTAGTATAGGCCTCCCCATAGCCGGGGAGCTGTTTTTT; CDR3: CASSIGLPIAGELFF
size: .; J: TRBJ2-1; V: TRBV29-1; D: TRBD1; DNA: TGCAGCGTTGGGGGAGACAGGGATTACAATGAGCAGTTCTTC; CDR3: CSVGGDRDYNEQFF
size: .; J: TRBJ2-1; V: TRBV7-9; D: .; DNA: TGTTCCAGCACCCCGGGAAGCAGTGAGCAGTTCTTC; CDR3: CSSTPGSSEQFF